These 11 T cell receptor beta chains came from one sample sequenced in a study of blood T cells in healthy people across ages (dated by TCRdb to between 2014 and 2016). The library came from 5' RACE. The sequencer listed for this sample is Illumina HiSeq 2500. A second PCR of about 7 to 12 cycles was run with a J-beta primer mix and a sample-barcoded 5' primer. TCRdb took the public reads, trimmed them with fastp at Q25, ran MiXCR for clone calling and kept in-frame beta chains. Identical CDR3 proteins give one entry, which carries the most common genes and DNA. The sample table records 1.2 million to 1.5 million distinct CDR3 sequences; roughly 60% of these occur just once. The ten top clones hold under 8.5% of the sample. Sequencing was performed on blood. Every receptor here comes from a man younger than 35 in good health.

The chain couples TRBV10-1 to TRBJ2-1, with TRBD1 identical over 9 bases. The CDR3 consists of 15 residues. V lost 8 bases, J lost 7 bases, and 12 bases stayed unmatched. The germline V gene encodes CDR1 WNHNN and CDR2 SYGVQD (reference sequence). The CDR3 DNA reads TGCGCCAGCGCTAAAACCGGGACAGGGTCAAATGAGCAGTTCTTC. Protein product: CASAKTGTGSNEQFF.

This clonotype was seen only a few times. The chain has TRBV5-5 and TRBJ2-1; 9 bases fit TRBD2. This CDR3 has 16 amino acids. Germline V gene data show CDR1 as SGHKS and CDR2 as YYEKEE (reference sequence). Trimming cost V 1 base and J 4 bases; bases outside gene matches: 6. The CDR3 DNA reads TGTGCCAGCAGCTTGTACCTAGCGGGGACATACAATGAGCAGTTCTTC. This sequence encodes CASSLYLAGTYNEQFF. Drawing the rest from reference TRBV5-5 and TRBJ2-1, the complete variable domain is DAGVTQSPTHLIKTRGQQVTLRCSPISGHKSVSWYQQVLGQGPQFIFQYYEKEERGRGNFPDRFSARQFPNYSSELNVNALLLGDSALYLCASSLYLAGTYNEQFFGPGTRLTVL.

V usage is TRBV18 and J usage is TRBJ1-6; a possible D gene is TRBD1 (5 bases). Trimming left V 3 bases short and J 10 bases short, with 16 bases between. Germline CDR1 and CDR2: KGHSH and LQKENI. The CDR3 length is 15 residues. Written as DNA, the CDR3 is TGTGCCAGCTCACCGAGGAATATGCGGGACTCACCCCTCCACTTT. It specifies CASSPRNMRDSPLHF. Together with reference TRBV18 and TRBJ1-6, the CDR3 gives the full variable domain: NAGVMQNPRHLVRRRGQEARLRCSPMKGHSHVYWYRQLPEEGLKFMVYLQKENIIDESGMPKERFSAEFPKEGPSILRIQQVVRGDSAAYFCASSPRNMRDSPLHFGNGTRLTVT.

The J gene is TRBJ2-1, the V gene TRBV20-1, with 9 bases identical to TRBD1. Germline CDR1 reads DFQATT; CDR2 reads SNEGSKA (reference sequence). The CDR3 contains 14 residues. The J segment lost 7 bases and the V segment lost 5 bases, leaving 9 bases of the junction unmatched. CDR3 residues: CSAPDRGGWNEQFF. CDR3 bases: TGCAGTGCTCCGGACAGGGGCGGATGGAATGAGCAGTTCTTC.

Only a few counts were recorded for this clonotype. CDR3 DNA sequence: TGCAGCGCCCTCGGGGGTCCTATGAACACTGAAGCTTTCTTT. Its translation: CSALGGPMNTEAFF. The chain combines TRBV29-1 with TRBJ1-1; D may be TRBD1 (5 bases). Trimming took off 7 bases at V and 0 bases at J, with 15 bases between the two ends. Germline V CDR1 and CDR2: SQVTM, ANQGSEA. The length of the CDR3 is 14 residues.

This clonotype was found a few times. V gene TRBV12-3 or TRBV12-4 combines with J gene TRBJ2-4; TRBD2 aligns across 7 bases. The CDR3 is 13 residues long. The V and J ends lost 2 bases and 8 bases, in that order; junction bases with no gene match: 3. The CDR3 DNA follows: TGTGCCAGCAGTTTATTGGGGGGGGACATTCAGTACTTC. Its protein product is CASSLLGGDIQYF.

The chain joins TRBV12-5 to TRBJ2-1; no definite D call. Germline assignment: CDR1 LGHNT and CDR2 FRNRAP. The CDR3 has 15 amino acids. Trimming took 5 bases from V and 8 from J, leaving 19 bases between them. For the CDR3, the DNA is TGTGCTAGTGGTCCCGAGGACCCAACCTGGGATGAGCAGTTCTTC. It encodes CASGPEDPTWDEQFF.

The chain uses TRBV5-6 and TRBJ2-1, with a tentative D call TRBD2 (5 bases). Trimming took 0 bases from V and 4 from J, leaving 14 bases between them. The germline gives CDR1 SGHDT, CDR2 YYEEEE. The CDR3 is 16 amino acids. The CDR3, as DNA: TGTGCCAGCAGCTTGGAGGGCGGCACGGGGTACAATGAGCAGTTCTTC. It codes for CASSLEGGTGYNEQFF.

Here the CDR3 DNA reads TGTGCCAGCAGTTCCATCGACGGCCAGTCCTATGAGCAGTACTTC. This codes for CASSSIDGQSYEQYF. This rearrangement joins TRBV28 to TRBJ2-4; D is unresolved. The V gene's germline CDR1 is MDHEN and CDR2 SYDVKM. V lost 4 bases to trimming and J lost 13 bases, with 23 bases between them. The CDR3 spans 15 residues.

This chain connects TRBV10-3 to TRBJ2-1; D might be TRBD1 (6 bases). The ends were cut back, 9 bases at V and 0 bases at J, with 15 bases in the middle. Germline assignment: CDR1 ENHRY and CDR2 SYGVKD. The CDR3 length is 15 residues. In nucleotides, the CDR3 is TGTGCCATACGCGACAGGCGAGACTCCTACAATGAGCAGTTCTTC. The encoded protein is CAIRDRRDSYNEQFF.

The V call is TRBV7-8, the J call TRBJ2-6; no firm D call. CDR1 SGHVS and CDR2 FQNEAQ come from the germline V gene. The CDR3 is 18 amino acids. V lost 4 bases, J lost 0 bases, and 16 bases lay in between. The CDR3, as DNA: TGTGCCAGCAGCTACCTATTAGGCGCCCCCTCTGGGGCCAACGTCCTGACTTTC. Its translation is CASSYLLGAPSGANVLTF.